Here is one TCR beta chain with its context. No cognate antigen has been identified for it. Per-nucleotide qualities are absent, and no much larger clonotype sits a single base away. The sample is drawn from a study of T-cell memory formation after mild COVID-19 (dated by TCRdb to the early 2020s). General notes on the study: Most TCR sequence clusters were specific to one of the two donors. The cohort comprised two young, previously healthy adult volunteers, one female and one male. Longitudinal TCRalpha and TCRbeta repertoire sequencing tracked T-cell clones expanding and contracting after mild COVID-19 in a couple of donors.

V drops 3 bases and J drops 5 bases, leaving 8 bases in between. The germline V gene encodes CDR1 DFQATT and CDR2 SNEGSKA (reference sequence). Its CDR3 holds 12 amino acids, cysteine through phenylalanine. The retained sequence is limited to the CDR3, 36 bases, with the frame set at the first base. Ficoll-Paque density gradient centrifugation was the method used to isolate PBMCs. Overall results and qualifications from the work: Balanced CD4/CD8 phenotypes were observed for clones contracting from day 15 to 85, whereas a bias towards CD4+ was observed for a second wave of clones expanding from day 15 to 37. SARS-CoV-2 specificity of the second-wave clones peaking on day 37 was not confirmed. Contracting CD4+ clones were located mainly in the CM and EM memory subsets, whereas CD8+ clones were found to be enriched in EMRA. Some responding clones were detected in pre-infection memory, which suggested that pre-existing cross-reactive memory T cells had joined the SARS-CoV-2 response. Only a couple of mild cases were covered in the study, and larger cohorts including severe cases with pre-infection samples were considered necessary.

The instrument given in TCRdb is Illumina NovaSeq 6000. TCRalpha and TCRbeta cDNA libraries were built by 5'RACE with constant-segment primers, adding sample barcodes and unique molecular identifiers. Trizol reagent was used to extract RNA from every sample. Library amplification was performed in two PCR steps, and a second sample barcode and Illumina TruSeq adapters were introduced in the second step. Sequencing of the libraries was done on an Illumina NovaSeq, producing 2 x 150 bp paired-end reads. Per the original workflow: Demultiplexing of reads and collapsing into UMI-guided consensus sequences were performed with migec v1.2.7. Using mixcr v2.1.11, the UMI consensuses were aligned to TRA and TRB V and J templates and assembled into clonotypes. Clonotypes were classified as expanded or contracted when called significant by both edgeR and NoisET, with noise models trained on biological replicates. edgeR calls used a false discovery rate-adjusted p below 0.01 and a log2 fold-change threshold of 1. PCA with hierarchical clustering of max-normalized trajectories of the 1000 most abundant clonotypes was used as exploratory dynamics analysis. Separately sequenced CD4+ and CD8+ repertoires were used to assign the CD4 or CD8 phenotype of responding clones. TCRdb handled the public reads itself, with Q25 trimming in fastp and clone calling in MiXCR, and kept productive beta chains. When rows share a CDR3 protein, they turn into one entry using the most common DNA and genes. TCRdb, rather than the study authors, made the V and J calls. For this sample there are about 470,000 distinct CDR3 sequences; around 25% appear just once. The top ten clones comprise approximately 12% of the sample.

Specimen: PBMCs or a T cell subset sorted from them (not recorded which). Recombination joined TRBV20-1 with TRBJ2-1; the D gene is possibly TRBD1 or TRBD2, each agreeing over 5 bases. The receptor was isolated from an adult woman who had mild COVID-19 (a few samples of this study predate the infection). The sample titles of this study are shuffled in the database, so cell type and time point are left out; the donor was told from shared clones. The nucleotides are TGCAGTGCTAGTGAGGGGCACAATGAGCAGTTCTTC. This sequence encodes CSASEGHNEQFF.